Each of the 12 T cell receptor beta chains below was sequenced from the same sample in a study of CD8+CD57+ T cells in acquired aplastic anemia. TCR beta VDJ combinations and CDR3 sequences were profiled from genomic DNA. TCRdb re-analysed the reads in MiXCR, keeping a single row per CDR3 protein. The sample has about 190,000 distinct CDR3 sequences; around 50% are singletons. Sequencing was done on a sample of sorted CD4+, CD8+, or CD8+CD57+ T cells (not recorded which) from PBMCs. Receptor source: a human donor in good health, serving as a control.

The sample holds one count of this clonotype. The J gene is TRBJ2-7, the V gene TRBV10-2; 9 bases map to TRBD1. J lost 0 bases, V lost 3 bases, and 3 bases had no gene match. The CDR3 is 15 residues long. Germline V gene lookup returns CDR1 WSHSY and CDR2 SAAADI. The CDR3 loop is CASSERTGVSYEQYF. The CDR3, as DNA: TGCGCCAGCAGTGAAAGGACAGGGGTCTCCTACGAGCAGTACTTC.

The chain joins TRBV7-6 to TRBJ2-1; 7 nucleotides align to TRBD1. The CDR3 covers 15 residues. Trimming cost V 0 bases and J 6 bases; bases outside gene matches: 5. Germline V lookup: CDR1 SGHVS, CDR2 FNYEAQ. CDR3 coding DNA: TGTGCCAGCAGCTTAGCCGGGACAGTTCCCAATGAGCAGTTCTTC. Its translation: CASSLAGTVPNEQFF. Supplemented by reference TRBV7-6 and TRBJ2-1, the full variable domain reads GAGVSQSPRYKVTKRGQDVALRCDPISGHVSLYWYRQALGQGPEFLTYFNYEAQQDKSGLPNDRFSAERPEGSISTLTIQRTEQRDSAMYRCASSLAGTVPNEQFFGPGTRLTVL.

Ten or more counts support this clonotype. The V and J genes are TRBV29-1 and TRBJ1-2, with TRBD1 matching 7 bases. CDR3 length: 13 amino acids. Germline V gives CDR1 SQVTM, CDR2 ANQGSEA. V shed 7 bases and J 3 bases; nucleotides not matched to a gene: 8. CDR3 sequence: CSARRTGDYGYTF. CDR3 DNA: TGCAGCGCCCGAAGGACAGGCGACTATGGCTACACCTTC.

The chain recombines TRBV20-1 with TRBJ2-1, with 13 bases matching TRBD2. This CDR3 comprises 18 residues. Germline values: CDR1 DFQATT, CDR2 SNEGSKA (reference sequence). After removal of 6 bases from V and 5 bases from J, the junction contained 16 bases not matched to a gene. The CDR3, as DNA: TGCAGTGCCACCCAGGGACTAGCGGGACCATTGGGGCACAATGAGCAGTTCTTC. It translates to CSATQGLAGPLGHNEQFF.

Only a few counts were recorded for this clonotype. The junction departs from the called germline gene at one end, perhaps through a read error. V and J are TRBV10-3 and TRBJ2-1; tentatively, D is TRBD1 (6 bases). Per the germline V gene, CDR1 is ENHRY and CDR2 is SYGVKD. This CDR3 is built from 16 residues. Written as DNA, the CDR3 is TGTGCCAGCAGTTACTCTCCACAGGGCTCCTACAATGGGCAGTTCTTC. This encodes CASSYSPQGSYNGQFF.

This clonotype was recorded many times. The chain uses TRBV2 and TRBJ2-7; D remains unclear. Germline values: CDR1 SNHLY, CDR2 FYNNEI. Trimming took 7 bases from V and 0 from J, leaving 4 bases between them. The CDR3 runs 11 residues. CDR3 sequence (DNA): TGTGCCAGCAAGATCTCCTACGAGCAGTACTTC. Translation: CASKISYEQYF. Variable domain in full (rest from reference TRBV2 and TRBJ2-7): EPEVTQTPSHQVTQMGQEVILRCVPISNHLYFYWYRQILGQKVEFLVSFYNNEISEKSEIFDDQFSVERPDGSNFTLKIRSTKLEDSAMYFCASKISYEQYFGPGTRLTVT.

V usage is TRBV6-2 or TRBV6-3 and J usage is TRBJ1-2; the D gene is possibly TRBD1 (5 bases). V was cut by 10 bases and J by 3 bases, with 18 bases left in between. The CDR3 consists of 14 residues. CDR1 MNHEY and CDR2 SVGEGT come from the germline V gene. CDR3 loop: CATADGVGHYGYTF. CDR3 coding DNA: TGTGCCACCGCCGATGGGGTGGGACACTATGGCTACACCTTC.

The rearrangement links TRBV15 to TRBJ1-1; 7 bases are shared with TRBD1. V lost 0 bases to trimming and J lost 0 bases; unmatched junction nucleotides: 16. This CDR3 region has 20 residues. Germline V lookup: CDR1 LNHNV, CDR2 YYDKDF (reference sequence). In DNA, the CDR3 is TGTGCCACCAGCAGAGATTGGACAGGCCTCCAAGGCCATATGAACACTGAAGCTTTCTTT. Its translation is CATSRDWTGLQGHMNTEAFF.

The sample holds many counts of this clonotype. The J gene is TRBJ1-4, the V gene TRBV7-2; possible D gene TRBD1, 5 bases. Germline V gene sequence: CDR1 SGHTA, CDR2 FQGNSA. V shed 5 bases and J shed 2 bases, with 12 bases lying between them. This CDR3 is 15 amino acids long. Written as DNA, the CDR3 is TGTGCCAGCAGCCCCGAGGGGTTTACTAATGAAAAACTGTTTTTT. As protein: CASSPEGFTNEKLFF.

The rearrangement links TRBV7-2 to TRBJ1-2; 7 bases are a match to TRBD1. Per germline, CDR1 SGHTA and CDR2 FQGNSA. Germline trimming cut 8 bases from V and 8 bases from J; bases unmatched to any gene: 14. CDR3 length: 14 amino acids. The CDR3 coding sequence is TGTGCCAGCTCACCCGACAGGGACCCTTGGGGCTACACCTTC. It is translated as CASSPDRDPWGYTF.

V usage is TRBV11-3 and J usage is TRBJ2-1, with TRBD1 matching over 8 bases. J gave up 1 base and V 3 bases, and 5 bases lay outside the gene matches. This CDR3 comprises 16 residues. The germline gives CDR1 SGHNT, CDR2 YENEEA. CDR3 amino acids: CASSLSGTGSYNEQFF. CDR3 sequence (DNA): TGTGCCAGCAGCTTGTCCGGGACAGGTTCCTACAATGAGCAGTTCTTC. The full variable domain, its missing parts supplied by reference TRBV11-3 and TRBJ2-1, is EAGVVQSPRYKIIEKKQPVAFWCNPISGHNTLYWYLQNLGQGPELLIRYENEEAVDDSQLPKDRFSAERLKGVDSTLKIQPAELGDSAVYLCASSLSGTGSYNEQFFGPGTRLTVL.

The chain combines TRBV7-8 with TRBJ1-4; D not resolved. CDR1 is SGHVS and CDR2 is FQNEAQ in the germline V gene. The CDR3 sequence is 13 residues long. Trimming removed 2 bases from V and 8 bases from J, with 9 bases in between. In DNA form, the CDR3 reads TGTGCCAGCAGCTTAAGGAGAAGGGAAAAACTGTTTTTT. As protein: CASSLRRREKLFF. The full variable domain, its missing parts supplied by reference TRBV7-8 and TRBJ1-4, is GAGVSQSPRYKVAKRGQDVALRCDPISGHVSLFWYQQALGQGPEFLTYFQNEAQLDKSGLPSDRFFAERPEGSVSTLKIQRTQQEDSAVYLCASSLRRREKLFFGSGTQLSVL.